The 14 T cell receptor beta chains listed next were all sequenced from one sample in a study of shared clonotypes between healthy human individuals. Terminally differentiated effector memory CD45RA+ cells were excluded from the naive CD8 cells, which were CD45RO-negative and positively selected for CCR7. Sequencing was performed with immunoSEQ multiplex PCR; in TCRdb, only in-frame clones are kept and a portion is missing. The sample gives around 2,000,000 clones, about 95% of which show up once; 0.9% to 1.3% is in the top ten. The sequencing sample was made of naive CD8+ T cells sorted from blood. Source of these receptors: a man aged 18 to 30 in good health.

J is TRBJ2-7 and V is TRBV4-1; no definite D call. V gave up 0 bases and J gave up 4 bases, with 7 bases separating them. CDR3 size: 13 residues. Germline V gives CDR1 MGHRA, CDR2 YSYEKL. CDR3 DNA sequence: TGCGCCAGCAGCCAAGAGCCGAGGTACGAGCAGTACTTC. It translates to CASSQEPRYEQYF.

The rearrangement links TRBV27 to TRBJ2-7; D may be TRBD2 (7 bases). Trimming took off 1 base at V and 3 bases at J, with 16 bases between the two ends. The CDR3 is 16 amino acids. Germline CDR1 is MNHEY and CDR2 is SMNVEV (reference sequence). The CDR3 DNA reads TGTGCCAGCAGTTTATTGGGGGCGGGAGCTTACTACGAGCAGTACTTC. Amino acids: CASSLLGAGAYYEQYF.

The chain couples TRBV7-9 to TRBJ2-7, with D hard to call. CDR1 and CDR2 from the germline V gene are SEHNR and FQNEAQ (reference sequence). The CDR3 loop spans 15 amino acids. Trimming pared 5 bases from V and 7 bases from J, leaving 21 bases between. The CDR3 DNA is TGTGCCAGCAGCCCTCCCAGTATCCCTCTCTGGGAGCAGTACTTC. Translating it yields CASSPPSIPLWEQYF.

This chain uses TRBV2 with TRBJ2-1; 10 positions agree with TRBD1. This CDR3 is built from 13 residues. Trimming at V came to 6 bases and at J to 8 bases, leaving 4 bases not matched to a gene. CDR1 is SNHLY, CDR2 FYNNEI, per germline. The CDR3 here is CASRAGQGYEQFF. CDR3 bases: TGTGCCAGCAGGGCGGGACAGGGGTATGAGCAGTTCTTC.

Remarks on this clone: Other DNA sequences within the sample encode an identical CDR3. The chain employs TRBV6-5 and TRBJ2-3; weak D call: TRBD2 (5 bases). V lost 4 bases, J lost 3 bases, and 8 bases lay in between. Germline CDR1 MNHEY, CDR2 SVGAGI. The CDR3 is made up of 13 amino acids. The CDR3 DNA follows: TGTGCCAGCAGTTGGACTGGAACAGATACGCAGTATTTT. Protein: CASSWTGTDTQYF.

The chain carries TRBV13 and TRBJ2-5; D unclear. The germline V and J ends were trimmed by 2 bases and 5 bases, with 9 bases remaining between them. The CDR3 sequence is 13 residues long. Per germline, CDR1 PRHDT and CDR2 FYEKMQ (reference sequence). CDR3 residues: CASSLSREETQYF. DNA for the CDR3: TGTGCCAGCAGCTTATCGCGCGAGGAGACCCAGTACTTC. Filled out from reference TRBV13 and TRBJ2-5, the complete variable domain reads AAGVIQSPRHLIKEKRETATLKCYPIPRHDTVYWYQQGPGQDPQFLISFYEKMQSDKGSIPDRFSAQQFSDYHSELNMSSLELGDSALYFCASSLSREETQYFGPGTRLLVL.

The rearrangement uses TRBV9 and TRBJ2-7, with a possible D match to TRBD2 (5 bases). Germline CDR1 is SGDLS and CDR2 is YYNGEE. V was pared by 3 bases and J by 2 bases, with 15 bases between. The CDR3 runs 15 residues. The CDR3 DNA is TGTGCCAGCAGCGCCGACGGACTCTGGACCTACGAGCAGTACTTC. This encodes CASSADGLWTYEQYF.

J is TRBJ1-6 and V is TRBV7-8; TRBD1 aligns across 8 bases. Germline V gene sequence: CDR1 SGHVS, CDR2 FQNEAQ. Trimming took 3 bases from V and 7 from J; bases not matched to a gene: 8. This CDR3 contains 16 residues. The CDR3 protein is CASSLTGALGNSPLHF. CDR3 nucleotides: TGTGCCAGCAGCTTGACAGGGGCGCTAGGGAATTCACCCCTCCACTTT.

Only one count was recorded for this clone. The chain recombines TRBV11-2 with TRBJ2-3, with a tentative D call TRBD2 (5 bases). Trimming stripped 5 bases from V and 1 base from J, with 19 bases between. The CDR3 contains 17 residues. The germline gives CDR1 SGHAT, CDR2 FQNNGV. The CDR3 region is CASSPGLFEWGTDTQYF. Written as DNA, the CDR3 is TGTGCCAGCAGCCCTGGACTCTTCGAGTGGGGCACAGATACGCAGTATTTT.

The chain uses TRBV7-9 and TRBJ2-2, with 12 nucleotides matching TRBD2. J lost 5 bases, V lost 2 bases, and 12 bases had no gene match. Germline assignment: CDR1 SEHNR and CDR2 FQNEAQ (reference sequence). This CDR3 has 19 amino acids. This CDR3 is CASSLPSGRANESTGELFF. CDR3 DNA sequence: TGTGCCAGCAGCTTACCTAGCGGGAGGGCTAACGAATCGACCGGGGAGCTGTTTTTT.

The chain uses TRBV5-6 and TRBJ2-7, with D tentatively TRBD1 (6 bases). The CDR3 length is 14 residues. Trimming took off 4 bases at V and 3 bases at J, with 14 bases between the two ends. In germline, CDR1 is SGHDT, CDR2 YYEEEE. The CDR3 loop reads CASSQLRGHYEQYF. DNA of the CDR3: TGTGCCAGCAGCCAGCTCAGGGGACACTACGAGCAGTACTTC.

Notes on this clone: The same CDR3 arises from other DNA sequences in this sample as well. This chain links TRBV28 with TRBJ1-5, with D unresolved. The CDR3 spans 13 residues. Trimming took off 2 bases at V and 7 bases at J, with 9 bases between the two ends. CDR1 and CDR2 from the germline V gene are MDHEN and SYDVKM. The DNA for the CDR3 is TGTGCCAGCAGTTTAGGAGGTCCCCAGCCCCAGCATTTT. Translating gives CASSLGGPQPQHF.

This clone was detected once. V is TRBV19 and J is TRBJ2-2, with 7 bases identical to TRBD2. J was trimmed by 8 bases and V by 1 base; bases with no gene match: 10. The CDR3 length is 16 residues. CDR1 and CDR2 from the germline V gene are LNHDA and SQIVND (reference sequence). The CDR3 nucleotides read TGTGCCAGTAGTATAGTGAGCGGGATTGTGTTGGGGGAGCTGTTTTTT. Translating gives CASSIVSGIVLGELFF.

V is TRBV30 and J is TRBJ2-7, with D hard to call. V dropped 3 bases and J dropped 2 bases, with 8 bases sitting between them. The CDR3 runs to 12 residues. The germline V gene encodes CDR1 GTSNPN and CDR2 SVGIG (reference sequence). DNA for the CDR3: TGTGCCTGGAGACGCGGTACCTACGAGCAGTACTTC. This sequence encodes CAWRRGTYEQYF.